These 23 T cell receptor beta chains originate from one sample sequenced in a study of cytomegalovirus exposure and HLA in healthy donors. Primers for the PCR totalled 60 Vbeta and 13 Jbeta. The protocol was immunoSEQ multiplex PCR, while the TCRdb copy is restricted to in-frame clones and leaves out a portion. The repertoire consists of roughly 200,000 clones, with approximately 82% occurring once and the leading ten covering 1.5% to 2%. Sequencing used PBMCs. These receptors originate from a man aged 40-49 years in good health and CMV-seropositive.

This clone showed up just once. This chain uses TRBV6-6 with TRBJ1-2, with 8 nucleotides matching TRBD1. The CDR3 is made up of 13 amino acids. Germline trimming cut 7 bases from V and 8 bases from J; bases unmatched to any gene: 9. The germline CDR1 and CDR2 sequences are MNHNY and SVGAGI (reference sequence). CDR3 region: CASTRTGLGGYTF. DNA for the CDR3: TGTGCCAGCACCCGGACAGGGCTGGGAGGCTACACCTTC.

V is TRBV28 and J is TRBJ2-5; D might be TRBD1 (6 bases). Gene TRBJ2-7 matches the end of the DNA better, so the J call may be wrong. The germline V gene has CDR1 MDHEN and CDR2 SYDVKM. The CDR3 has 14 amino acids. The CDR3 DNA reads as TGTGCCAGCACCGGACAGTACGACCGGAACGAGCAGTACTTC. Residues: CASTGQYDRNEQYF.

This chain links TRBV7-9 with TRBJ1-1, with a weak D call TRBD1 (5 bases). This CDR3 region has 15 residues. The ends were cut back, 2 bases at V and 2 bases at J, with 12 bases in the middle. In germline, CDR1 is SEHNR, CDR2 FQNEAQ (reference sequence). The DNA of the CDR3 is TGTGCCAGCAGCTTATTGTGGGGCGGAAACACTGAAGCTTTCTTT. It encodes CASSLLWGGNTEAFF.

The J gene is TRBJ1-2, the V gene TRBV7-9; possible D gene TRBD1, 6 bases. The V end lost 6 bases, the J end lost 2 bases, and 13 bases lay between the germline ends. Germline CDR1 is SEHNR and CDR2 is FQNEAQ (reference sequence). This CDR3 is 14 amino acids long. CDR3 residues: CASSYGQNNYGYTF. CDR3 DNA sequence: TGTGCCAGCAGTTACGGACAGAACAACTATGGCTACACCTTC.

Remarks on this clone: Other DNA sequences in the same sample also yield this CDR3. The rearrangement joins TRBV18 to TRBJ1-4, with TRBD1 matching 11 bases. V was pared by 5 bases and J by 8 bases, with 7 bases of the junction left unmatched. Looked up from germline, CDR1 is KGHSH and CDR2 is LQKENI. The CDR3 spans 15 residues. The chain's CDR3 is CASSSWTGGEEKLFF. The CDR3 DNA follows: TGTGCCAGCTCATCCTGGACAGGGGGCGAGGAAAAACTGTTTTTT.

The chain couples TRBV27 to TRBJ2-7; 9 nucleotides match TRBD1. The CDR3 is 14 residues long. V lost 3 bases, J lost 4 bases, and 4 bases stayed unmatched. Germline CDR1 reads MNHEY; CDR2 reads SMNVEV (reference sequence). Written as DNA, the CDR3 is TGTGCCAGCAGTTTTTACAGGGGGCCTTACGAGCAGTACTTC. It is translated as CASSFYRGPYEQYF.

The chain has TRBV28 and TRBJ2-4; D not resolved. CDR1 is MDHEN and CDR2 is SYDVKM in the germline V gene. Trimming cost V 3 bases and J 6 bases, with 15 bases left between them. The CDR3 has 15 amino acids. Here the CDR3 DNA reads TGTGCCAGCAGTTTGCTGGGCCTAAGTTTAAACATTCAGTACTTC. Amino acid sequence: CASSLLGLSLNIQYF.

The chain combines TRBV18 with TRBJ2-7; TRBD1 agrees at 12 bases. J lost 6 bases, V lost 3 bases, and 6 bases had no gene match. The CDR3 consists of 15 residues. CDR1 is KGHSH and CDR2 is LQKENI in the germline V gene. The CDR3 DNA is TGTGCCAGCTCACCCTCCGGGACAGGGGGCCCCGAGCAGTACTTC. Residues: CASSPSGTGGPEQYF.

This rearrangement joins TRBV6-1 to TRBJ2-7; the D is unclear. The CDR3 loop spans 12 amino acids. V was cut by 6 bases and J by 5 bases, with 11 bases left in between. CDR1 MNHNS and CDR2 SASEGT come from the germline V gene. The CDR3 spells CASRPESHEQYF. The CDR3 nucleotides are TGTGCCAGCAGACCGGAGTCCCACGAGCAGTACTTC.

Comments on this clone: Other DNA variants within this sample encode the same CDR3. V usage is TRBV29-1 and J usage is TRBJ2-1, with 7 bases identical to TRBD2. Trimming cost V 7 bases and J 3 bases; bases outside gene matches: 9. The CDR3 has 14 amino acids. Per germline, CDR1 SQVTM and CDR2 ANQGSEA. The chain's CDR3 is CSGLAGAGYNEQFF. The DNA of the CDR3 is TGCAGCGGACTAGCAGGAGCGGGCTACAATGAGCAGTTCTTC.

This rearrangement joins TRBV27 to TRBJ2-3, with D uncertain. This CDR3 is built from 13 residues. Germline V gene data show CDR1 as MNHEY and CDR2 as SMNVEV (reference sequence). Trimming stripped 3 bases from V and 0 bases from J, with 4 bases between. DNA for the CDR3: TGTGCCAGCAGTTTCTACAGCACAGATACGCAGTATTTT. This translates into CASSFYSTDTQYF.

The chain carries TRBV10-2 and TRBJ1-2, with 8 bases aligning to TRBD1. Germline CDR1 and CDR2: WSHSY and SAAADI. The CDR3 covers 15 residues. The trim removed 7 bases at V and 6 bases at J, leaving 13 bases unmatched. CDR3 loop: CASTWDRSYKDGYTF. Written as DNA, the CDR3 is TGCGCCAGCACCTGGGACAGGTCTTATAAGGATGGCTACACCTTC.

In DNA form, the CDR3 reads TGTGCCAGCAGCGTGGGCAGGGGGCGGGACACTGAAGCTTTCTTT. Translation gives CASSVGRGRDTEAFF. The rearrangement uses TRBV9 and TRBJ1-1; 8 bases are shared with TRBD1. Germline CDR1 SGDLS, CDR2 YYNGEE. After removal of 2 bases from V and 3 bases from J, the junction contained 6 bases not matched to a gene. The CDR3 covers 15 residues.

The chain is built from TRBV28 and TRBJ2-1, with TRBD2 identical over 8 bases. This CDR3 has 16 residues. Looked up from germline, CDR1 is MDHEN and CDR2 is SYDVKM. Trimming took 6 bases from V and 1 from J; bases not matched to a gene: 8. The CDR3 loop reads CASSTPGGGSYNEQFF. The CDR3 coding sequence is TGTGCCAGCAGCACCCCGGGGGGGGGATCCTACAATGAGCAGTTCTTC.

V and J are TRBV5-1 and TRBJ2-7, with D possibly TRBD2 on 6 matching bases. Trimming removed 0 bases at V and 0 bases at J, with 16 bases between. CDR1 and CDR2 from the germline V gene are SGHRS and YFSETQ. The CDR3 runs 17 residues. CDR3 loop: CASSLAPPGVTSYEQYF. CDR3 DNA sequence: TGCGCCAGCAGCTTGGCCCCCCCGGGAGTGACCTCCTACGAGCAGTACTTC.

The gene calls are TRBV28 and TRBJ2-3; perhaps TRBD2 as D (6 bases). This CDR3 region has 16 residues. The germline CDR1 and CDR2 sequences are MDHEN and SYDVKM. Trimming left V 5 bases short and J 0 bases short, with 15 bases between. The CDR3 bases are TGTGCCAGCAGTGACGGGTGGAGCGGGAGCACAGATACGCAGTATTTT. The encoded protein is CASSDGWSGSTDTQYF. The full variable domain, in which reference TRBV28 and TRBJ2-3 provide the parts outside the CDR3, is DVKVTQSSRYLVKRTGEKVFLECVQDMDHENMFWYRQDPGLGLRLIYFSYDVKMKEKGDIPEGYSVSREKKERFSLILESASTNQTSMYLCASSDGWSGSTDTQYFGPGTRLTVL.

The chain joins TRBV18 to TRBJ1-4, with 7 bases identical to TRBD1. Germline lookup yields CDR1 KGHSH and CDR2 LQKENI. Unmatched junction bases numbered 2, after V lost 2 bases and J lost 2 bases. This CDR3 contains 15 residues. CDR3 DNA: TGTGCCAGCTCACCAGAGGGGGCCACTAATGAAAAACTGTTTTTT. The encoded protein is CASSPEGATNEKLFF. Together with reference TRBV18 and TRBJ1-4, the CDR3 gives the full variable domain: NAGVMQNPRHLVRRRGQEARLRCSPMKGHSHVYWYRQLPEEGLKFMVYLQKENIIDESGMPKERFSAEFPKEGPSILRIQQVVRGDSAAYFCASSPEGATNEKLFFGSGTQLSVL.

This clone appeared once. CDR3 coding DNA: TGTGCCAGCAGTAAAACGACTAGCGGGAGGGCCATTGAGTATTTT. It is translated as CASSKTTSGRAIEYF. This chain links TRBV6-1 with TRBJ2-3; 14 bases map to TRBD2. The CDR3 consists of 15 residues. The germline V gene encodes CDR1 MNHNS and CDR2 SASEGT. Losses at the gene ends were 5 bases for V and 13 bases for J; bases not matched to a gene: 11.

This sequence joins TRBV7-9 and TRBJ2-5, with 7 bases that match TRBD1. Trimming took 1 base from V and 13 from J; bases not matched to a gene: 3. Germline V gives CDR1 SEHNR, CDR2 FQNEAQ (reference sequence). CDR3 length: 11 residues. The CDR3 here is CASSLGQGLYF. The CDR3 DNA reads TGTGCCAGCAGCTTAGGACAGGGCCTGTACTTC. Full variable domain (missing parts from reference TRBV7-9 and TRBJ2-5): DTGVSQNPRHKITKRGQNVTFRCDPISEHNRLYWYRQTLGQGPEFLTYFQNEAQLEKSRLLSDRFSAERPKGSFSTLEIQRTEQGDSAMYLCASSLGQGLYFGPGTRLLVL.

This clone was recorded once. The chain recombines TRBV5-1 with TRBJ2-2, with D uncertain. Trimming pared 4 bases from V and 0 bases from J, leaving 13 bases between. Germline V gene sequence: CDR1 SGHRS, CDR2 YFSETQ. The length of the CDR3 is 16 residues. In nucleotides, the CDR3 is TGCGCCAGCAGCCCAACCAGTCGGGCGAACACCGGGGAGCTGTTTTTT. It translates to CASSPTSRANTGELFF.

The V and J genes are TRBV4-3 and TRBJ2-7; D uncertain. V was shortened by 0 bases and J by 2 bases, with 5 bases between the two germline ends. CDR1 is LGHNA and CDR2 is YSLEER in the germline V gene. The CDR3 runs 13 residues. The CDR3 spells CASSQELTYEQYF. The CDR3 region has the DNA TGCGCCAGCAGCCAAGAACTGACCTACGAGCAGTACTTC.

The gene calls are TRBV2 and TRBJ2-1; a weak D match, TRBD2 (6 bases). Between the trimmed V and J ends, which lost 10 bases and 5 bases, there was a span of 18 bases. Germline lookup yields CDR1 SNHLY and CDR2 FYNNEI. CDR3 length equals 14 residues. The CDR3 DNA reads TGTGCCACGCGGACTACCGCCTTAAACAATGAGCAGTTCTTC. Translation gives CATRTTALNNEQFF.

The chain joins TRBV29-1 to TRBJ2-5; possibly TRBD1 for D (6 bases). The CDR3 runs 15 residues. The V and J ends lost 1 base and 5 bases respectively, with 17 bases between them. The germline CDR1 and CDR2 sequences are SQVTM and ANQGSEA. CDR3: CSVEGRLSRGETQYF. In nucleotides, the CDR3 is TGCAGCGTTGAAGGTCGACTTTCAAGGGGGGAGACCCAGTACTTC.